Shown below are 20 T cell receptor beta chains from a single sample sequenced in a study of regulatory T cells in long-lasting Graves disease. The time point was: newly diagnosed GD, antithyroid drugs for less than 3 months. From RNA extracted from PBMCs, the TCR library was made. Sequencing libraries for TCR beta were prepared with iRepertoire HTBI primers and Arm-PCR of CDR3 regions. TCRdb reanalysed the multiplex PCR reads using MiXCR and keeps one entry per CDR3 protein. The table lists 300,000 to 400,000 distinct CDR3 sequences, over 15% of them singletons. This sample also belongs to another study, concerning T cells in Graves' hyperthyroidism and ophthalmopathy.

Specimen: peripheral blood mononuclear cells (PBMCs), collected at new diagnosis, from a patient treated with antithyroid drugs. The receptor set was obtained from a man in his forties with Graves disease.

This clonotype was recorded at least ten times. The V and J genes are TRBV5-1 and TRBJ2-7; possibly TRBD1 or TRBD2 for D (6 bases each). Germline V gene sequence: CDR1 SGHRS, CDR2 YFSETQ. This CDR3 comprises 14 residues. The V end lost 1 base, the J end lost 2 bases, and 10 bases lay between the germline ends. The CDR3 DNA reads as TGCGCCAGCAGCTTGCCCGGGGGCACCTACGAGCAGTACTTC. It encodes CASSLPGGTYEQYF.

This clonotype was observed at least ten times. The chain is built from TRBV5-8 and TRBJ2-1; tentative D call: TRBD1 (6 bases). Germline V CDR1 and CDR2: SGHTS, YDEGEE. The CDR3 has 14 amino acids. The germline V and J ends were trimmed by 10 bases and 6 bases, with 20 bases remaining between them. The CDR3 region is CASKSRGIGNEQFF. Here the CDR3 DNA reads TGTGCCTCAAAGAGCAGGGGTATTGGCAATGAGCAGTTCTTC.

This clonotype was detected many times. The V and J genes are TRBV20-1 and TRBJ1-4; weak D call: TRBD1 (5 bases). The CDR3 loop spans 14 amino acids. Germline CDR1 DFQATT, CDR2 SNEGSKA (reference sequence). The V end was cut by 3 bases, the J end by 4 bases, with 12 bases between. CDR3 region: CSASQGRINEKLFF. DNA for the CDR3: TGCAGTGCTAGCCAGGGCAGAATTAATGAAAAACTGTTTTTT.

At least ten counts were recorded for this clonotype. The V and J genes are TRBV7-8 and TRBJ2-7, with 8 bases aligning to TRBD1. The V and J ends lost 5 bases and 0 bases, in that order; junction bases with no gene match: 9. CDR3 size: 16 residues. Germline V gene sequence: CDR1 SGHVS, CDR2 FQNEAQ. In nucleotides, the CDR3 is TGTGCCAGCAGCCCTAGACAGGGGACCATCTCCTACGAGCAGTACTTC. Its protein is CASSPRQGTISYEQYF.

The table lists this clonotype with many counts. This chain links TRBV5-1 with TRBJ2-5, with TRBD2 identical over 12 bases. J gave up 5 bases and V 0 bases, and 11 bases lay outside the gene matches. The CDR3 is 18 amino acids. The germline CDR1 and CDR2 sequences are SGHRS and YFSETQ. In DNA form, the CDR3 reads TGCGCCAGCAGCTTGGCAACGGGGACTAGCGGGCATTCGGAGACCCAGTACTTC. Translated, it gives CASSLATGTSGHSETQYF.

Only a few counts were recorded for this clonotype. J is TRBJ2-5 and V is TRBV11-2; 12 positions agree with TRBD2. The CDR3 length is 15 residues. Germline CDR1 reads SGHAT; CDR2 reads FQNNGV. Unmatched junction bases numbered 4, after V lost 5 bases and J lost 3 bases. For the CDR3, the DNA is TGTGCCAGCAGCCAACGGACTAGCGGGGAAGAGACCCAGTACTTC. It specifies CASSQRTSGEETQYF.

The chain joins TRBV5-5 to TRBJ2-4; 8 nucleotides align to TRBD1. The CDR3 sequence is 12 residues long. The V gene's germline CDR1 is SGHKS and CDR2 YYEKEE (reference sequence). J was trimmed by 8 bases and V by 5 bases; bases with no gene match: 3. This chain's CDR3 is CASRKTGDIQYF. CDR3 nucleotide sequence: TGTGCCAGCAGGAAGACAGGGGACATTCAGTACTTC.

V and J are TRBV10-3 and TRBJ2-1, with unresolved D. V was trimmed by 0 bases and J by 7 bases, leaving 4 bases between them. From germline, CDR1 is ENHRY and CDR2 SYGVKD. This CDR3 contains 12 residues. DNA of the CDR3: TGTGCCATCAGTGAGTCGACGAATGAGCAGTTCTTC. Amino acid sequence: CAISESTNEQFF.

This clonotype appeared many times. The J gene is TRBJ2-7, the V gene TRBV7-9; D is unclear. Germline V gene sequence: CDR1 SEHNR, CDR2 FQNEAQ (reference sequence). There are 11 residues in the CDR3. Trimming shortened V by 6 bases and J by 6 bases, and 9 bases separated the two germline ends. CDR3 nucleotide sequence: TGTGCCAGCAGAGGCACCTCCGAGCAGTACTTC. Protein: CASRGTSEQYF.

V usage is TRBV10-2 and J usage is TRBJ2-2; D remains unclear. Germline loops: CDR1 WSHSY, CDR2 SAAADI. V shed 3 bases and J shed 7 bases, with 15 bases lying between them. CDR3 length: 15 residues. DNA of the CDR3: TGCGCCAGCAGTGATCTAGGTGTTATTGGCGGGGAGCTGTTTTTT. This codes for CASSDLGVIGGELFF.

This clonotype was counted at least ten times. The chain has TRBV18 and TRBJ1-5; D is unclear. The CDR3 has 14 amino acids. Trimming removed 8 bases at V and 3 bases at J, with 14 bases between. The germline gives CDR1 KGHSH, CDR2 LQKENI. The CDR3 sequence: CASSEGQPNQPQHF. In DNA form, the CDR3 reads TGTGCCAGCAGTGAAGGGCAGCCCAATCAGCCCCAGCATTTT.

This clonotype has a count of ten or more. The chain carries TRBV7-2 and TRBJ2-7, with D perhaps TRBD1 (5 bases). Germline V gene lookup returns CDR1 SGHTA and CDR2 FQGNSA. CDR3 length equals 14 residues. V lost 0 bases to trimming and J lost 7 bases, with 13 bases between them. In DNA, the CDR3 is TGTGCCAGCAGCTTAGCACCAGGGTTGGTGGAGCAGTACTTC. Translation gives CASSLAPGLVEQYF. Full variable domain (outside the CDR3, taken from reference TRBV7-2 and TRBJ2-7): GAGVSQSPSNKVTEKGKDVELRCDPISGHTALYWYRQSLGQGLEFLIYFQGNSAPDKSGLPSDRFSAERTGGSVSTLTIQRTQQEDSAVYLCASSLAPGLVEQYFGPGTRLTVT.

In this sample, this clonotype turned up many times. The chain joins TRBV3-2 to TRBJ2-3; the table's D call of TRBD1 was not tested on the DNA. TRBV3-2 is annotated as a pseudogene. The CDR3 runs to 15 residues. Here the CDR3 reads CASSARDRGADTQYF. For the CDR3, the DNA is TGTGCCAGCAGCGCCCGGGACAGGGGGGCAGATACGCAGTATTTT.

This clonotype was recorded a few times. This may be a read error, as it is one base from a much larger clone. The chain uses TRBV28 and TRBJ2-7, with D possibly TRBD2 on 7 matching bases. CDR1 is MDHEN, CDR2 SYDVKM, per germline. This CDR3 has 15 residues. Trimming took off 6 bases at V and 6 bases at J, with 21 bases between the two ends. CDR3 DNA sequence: TGTGCCAGCAGCCCCCTGGGGGGGGGGCGTTGCGAGCAGTACTTC. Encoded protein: CASSPLGGGRCEQYF. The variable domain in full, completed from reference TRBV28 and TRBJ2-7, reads DVKVTQSSRYLVKRTGEKVFLECVQDMDHENMFWYRQDPGLGLRLIYFSYDVKMKEKGDIPEGYSVSREKKERFSLILESASTNQTSMYLCASSPLGGGRCEQYFGPGTRLTVT.

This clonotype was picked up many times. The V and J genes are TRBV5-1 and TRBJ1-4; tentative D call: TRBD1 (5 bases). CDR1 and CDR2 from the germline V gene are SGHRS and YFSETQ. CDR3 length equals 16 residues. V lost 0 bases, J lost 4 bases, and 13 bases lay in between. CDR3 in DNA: TGCGCCAGCAGCTTGGGCTCGGGACGGAGTAATGAAAAACTGTTTTTT. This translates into CASSLGSGRSNEKLFF.

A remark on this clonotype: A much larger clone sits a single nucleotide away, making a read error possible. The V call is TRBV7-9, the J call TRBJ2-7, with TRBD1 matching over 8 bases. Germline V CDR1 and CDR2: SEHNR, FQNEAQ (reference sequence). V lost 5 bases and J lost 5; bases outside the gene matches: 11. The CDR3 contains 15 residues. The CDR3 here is CASSRGRTGFDEQYF. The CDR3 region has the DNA TGTGCCAGCAGCAGAGGACGGACAGGGTTTGACGAGCAGTACTTC.

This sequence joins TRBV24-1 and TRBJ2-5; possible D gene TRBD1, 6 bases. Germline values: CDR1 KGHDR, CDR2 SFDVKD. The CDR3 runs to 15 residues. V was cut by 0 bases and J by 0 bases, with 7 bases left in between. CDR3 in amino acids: CATSDLEGDQETQYF. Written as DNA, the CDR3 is TGTGCCACCAGTGATTTGGAGGGGGACCAAGAGACCCAGTACTTC.

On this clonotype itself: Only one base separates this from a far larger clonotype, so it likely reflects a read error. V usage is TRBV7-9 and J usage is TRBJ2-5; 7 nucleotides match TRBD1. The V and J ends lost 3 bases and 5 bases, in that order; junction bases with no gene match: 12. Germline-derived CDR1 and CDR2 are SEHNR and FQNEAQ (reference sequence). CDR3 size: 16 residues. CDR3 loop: CASSFRGTAQGETQYF. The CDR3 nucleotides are TGTGCCAGCAGCTTCCGTGGGACAGCTCAAGGGGAGACCCAGTACTTC.

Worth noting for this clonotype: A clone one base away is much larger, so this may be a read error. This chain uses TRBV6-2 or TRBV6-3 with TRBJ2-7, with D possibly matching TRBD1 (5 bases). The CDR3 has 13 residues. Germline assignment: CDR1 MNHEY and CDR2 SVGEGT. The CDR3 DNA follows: TGTGCCAGCATTTACTGGCGCAGGGCCGAGCAGTACTTC. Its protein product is CASIYWRRAEQYF.

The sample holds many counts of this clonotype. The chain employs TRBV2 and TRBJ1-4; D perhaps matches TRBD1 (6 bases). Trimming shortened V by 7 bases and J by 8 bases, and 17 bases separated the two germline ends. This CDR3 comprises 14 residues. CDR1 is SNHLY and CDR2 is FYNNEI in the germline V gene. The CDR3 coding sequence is TGTGCCAGCATGTTGGGGGCCCAGGGCGAAAAACTGTTTTTT. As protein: CASMLGAQGEKLFF.